The source of this TCR beta chain is a study of cytomegalovirus exposure and HLA in healthy donors (dated by TCRdb to 2015 to 2018). For context, the study as a whole: According to a later analysis, one platform produced both the roughly 130 validation repertoires and the approximately 660 repertoires of the first cohort. In addition to the first cohort of approximately 670 subjects, a separate validation cohort of 130 or so different subjects was used. The study aimed to test whether cataloging public T cell receptors could reveal signatures of past pathogen exposure. High-throughput TCR immunosequencing, statistical association of individual TCRs with disease status, and machine learning were combined to predict cytomegalovirus infection status.

The paper's findings and limits, for the study overall: While some public TCRs were present in many individuals, most TCR sequences turned up only very rarely across donors. According to the authors, the approach could potentially be generalized to other disease states and immunological phenotypes. A few of the identified cytomegalovirus-associated TCR beta chains were confirmed in vitro to be specific for cytomegalovirus antigens. All 120 repertoires were used to score co-occurrence in the validation cohort in a later analysis, because that analysis had no HLA typing for the cohort. The classifier was reported to diagnose cytomegalovirus status with high specificity and sensitivity in both the original and validation cohorts. A total of some 180 TCR beta chains were listed by the study as associated with cytomegalovirus. Subsequent analysis determined that TCRs grouped into clusters in the first cohort also showed a tendency toward co-occurrence across the 130 or so validation repertoires, and approximately 93% of cluster scores exceeded 0.

The germline V end is reduced by 4 bases and the J end by 6 bases; junction bases left unmatched: 6. Taken from cysteine to phenylalanine, the CDR3 has 14 residues. This entry keeps only the CDR3 DNA: 42 bases, framed from base 1. The germline V gene specifies MRHNA as CDR1 and SNTAGT as CDR2. Points on this clone: Its recognized antigen is unknown. Base qualities were left out, and no much larger clone turns up one base away.

The donors belonged to the validation cohort of approximately 130 subjects, which was separate from the approximately 700-subject first cohort. Receptors were amplified or captured by the immunoSEQ multiplex PCR assay. Under the source paper's analysis protocol: To diagnose cytomegalovirus status from the catalog of TCR beta chain sequences, a statistical classification framework was built. TCRdb carries this immuneACCESS record with in-frame sequences only. Its versions omit some clonotypes, under half of them owing to an unresolved V gene in the studies checked, with the rest unexplained. The V and J calls and clone size are taken from that table; D and trimming were inferred from the DNA. Recorded for this sample are 150,000 to 200,000 clones; approximately 90% of them occurred a single time. The ten largest clones add up to 1.4% of the sample.

The V and J segments used are TRBV6-4 and TRBJ2-1; 7 bases in between match TRBD2. The receptor was isolated from a woman aged 25 to 45 in good health and CMV-seronegative. The specimen was PBMCs. The sequence in DNA is TGTGCCAGCAGTGTTTTCGGCGGGGGCAATGAGCAGTTCTTC. It encodes CASSVFGGGNEQFF.